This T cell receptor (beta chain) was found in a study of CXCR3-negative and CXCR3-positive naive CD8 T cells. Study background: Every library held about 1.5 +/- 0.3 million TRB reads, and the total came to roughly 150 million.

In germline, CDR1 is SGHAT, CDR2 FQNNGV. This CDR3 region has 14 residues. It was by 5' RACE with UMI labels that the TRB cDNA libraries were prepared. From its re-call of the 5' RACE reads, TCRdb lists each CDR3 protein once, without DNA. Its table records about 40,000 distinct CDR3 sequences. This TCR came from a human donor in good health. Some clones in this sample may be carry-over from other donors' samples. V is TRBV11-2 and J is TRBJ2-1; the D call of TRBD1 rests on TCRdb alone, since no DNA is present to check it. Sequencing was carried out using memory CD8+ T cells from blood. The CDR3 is CASRGGATYNEQFF.